Listed here are 32 T cell receptor beta chains from one sample, sequenced in a study of T cell responses to AZD1222 COVID-19 vaccine. Sequencing used immunoSEQ multiplex PCR; TCRdb keeps in-frame clones, though not all of them. The data show around 200,000 clones, around 90% seen once. This sample comprised peripheral blood, obtained on day 0 of AZD1222 vaccination. The receptor source for this set is an adult in good health.

The sample holds one count of this clone. The rearrangement joins TRBV30 to TRBJ2-5; 7 bases match TRBD2. CDR3 length: 15 residues. The germline CDR1 and CDR2 sequences are GTSNPN and SVGIG (reference sequence). V was pared by 2 bases and J by 4 bases, with 10 bases of the junction left unmatched. CDR3: CAWSPPGREGETQYF. CDR3 in DNA: TGTGCCTGGAGTCCCCCGGGCAGGGAGGGAGAGACCCAGTACTTC.

J is TRBJ1-2 and V is TRBV19; 7 bases match TRBD1. CDR1 is LNHDA and CDR2 is SQIVND in the germline V gene (reference sequence). Trimming at V came to 6 bases and at J to 8 bases, leaving 30 bases not matched to a gene. This CDR3 comprises 20 residues. DNA for the CDR3: TGTGCCAGTAGCCCTATACCCCTTACCAGCCCCCGGGGAGGGGGCGAGGGCTACACCTTC. It encodes CASSPIPLTSPRGGGEGYTF.

The J gene is TRBJ2-3, the V gene TRBV5-6; D call uncertain. The V gene lost 1 base and the J gene lost 2 bases, with 20 bases spanning the gap. Per germline, CDR1 SGHDT and CDR2 YYEEEE. This CDR3 is built from 18 residues. The CDR3 bases are TGTGCCAGCAGCTTGTGGGCGCGACGGTGGGTGTTCACAGATACGCAGTATTTT. This gives the protein CASSLWARRWVFTDTQYF.

The V call is TRBV25-1, the J call TRBJ1-2; TRBD1 is a possible D gene (5 bases). This CDR3 is built from 12 residues. The V and J ends lost 6 bases and 8 bases respectively, with 13 bases between them. CDR1 and CDR2 (germline): MGHDK, SYGVNS. The CDR3 protein is CASRGVYGGYTF. For the CDR3, the DNA is TGTGCCAGCAGGGGGGTCTACGGCGGCTACACCTTC.

The chain couples TRBV2 to TRBJ2-5; possibly TRBD2 for D (6 bases). V was trimmed by 4 bases and J by 4 bases, leaving 13 bases between them. CDR3 length: 14 residues. CDR1 and CDR2 (germline): SNHLY, FYNNEI. CDR3 region: CASSAGTYRETQYF. The DNA for the CDR3 is TGTGCCAGCAGTGCCGGGACTTACCGAGAGACCCAGTACTTC.

The chain carries TRBV24-1 and TRBJ1-2; D is unclear. V was cut by 3 bases and J by 8 bases, with 12 bases left in between. The germline gives CDR1 KGHDR, CDR2 SFDVKD. The CDR3 is 13 residues long. Here the CDR3 DNA reads TGTGCCACCAGTGATCCCTGGGCGCGGGGCTACACCTTC. It specifies CATSDPWARGYTF.

The CDR3 sequence: CASSFTGDGNTIYF. The CDR3 DNA sequence: TGTGCCAGCAGCTTCACAGGAGACGGAAACACCATATATTTT. This chain uses TRBV27 with TRBJ1-3; tentative D call: TRBD1 (5 bases). Trimming stripped 6 bases from V and 4 bases from J, with 13 bases between. Germline V gives CDR1 MNHEY, CDR2 SMNVEV (reference sequence). The CDR3 has 14 residues.

V usage is TRBV3-1 (or the pseudogene TRBV3-2) and J usage is TRBJ2-5, with D perhaps matching TRBD1 (6 bases). Trimming removed 4 bases at V and 3 bases at J, with 15 bases between. CDR1 LGHDT and CDR2 YNNKEL come from the germline V gene (reference sequence). There are 15 residues in the CDR3. CDR3 region: CASSRTVATEETQYF. CDR3 sequence (DNA): TGTGCCAGCAGCCGGACAGTAGCTACGGAAGAGACCCAGTACTTC.

V and J are TRBV25-1 and TRBJ2-7, with TRBD1 as a possible D gene (7 bases). The CDR3 loop spans 14 amino acids. CDR1 is MGHDK, CDR2 SYGVNS, per germline. The V end was cut by 5 bases, the J end by 1 base, with 12 bases between. The CDR3 nucleotides read TGTGCCAGCAGTTTTCCAGGGGGGTCCTACGAGCAGTACTTC. Encoded protein: CASSFPGGSYEQYF.

The rearrangement uses TRBV27 and TRBJ2-7; D perhaps matches TRBD1 (6 bases). Germline assignment: CDR1 MNHEY and CDR2 SMNVEV (reference sequence). This CDR3 region has 16 residues. V lost 5 bases, J lost 4 bases, and 21 bases lay in between. The CDR3 here is CASSIYTPGHSYEQYF. DNA for the CDR3: TGTGCCAGCAGTATTTACACCCCGGGACATTCTTACGAGCAGTACTTC.

This clone was recorded a few times. The chain has TRBV7-9 and TRBJ2-5; 10 nucleotides line up with TRBD2. Trimming cost V 5 bases and J 2 bases; bases outside gene matches: 8. Germline lookup yields CDR1 SEHNR and CDR2 FQNEAQ (reference sequence). The CDR3 has 16 amino acids. CDR3 residues: CASSINLAGVQETQYF. The DNA of the CDR3 is TGTGCCAGCAGCATAAATCTAGCGGGGGTTCAAGAGACCCAGTACTTC.

This chain uses TRBV7-9 with TRBJ1-6; D ambiguous. The CDR3 has 13 amino acids. V shed 2 bases and J shed 7 bases, with 6 bases lying between them. CDR1 and CDR2 (germline): SEHNR, FQNEAQ (reference sequence). The DNA for the CDR3 is TGTGCCAGCAGCTTAACTGGAAATTCACCCCTCCACTTT. Amino acids: CASSLTGNSPLHF.

The chain recombines TRBV3-1 (or the pseudogene TRBV3-2) with TRBJ1-2; D gene ambiguous. Germline CDR1 is LGHDT and CDR2 is YNNKEL (reference sequence). V shed 3 bases and J shed 8 bases, with 16 bases lying between them. CDR3 length: 14 residues. In DNA, the CDR3 is TGTGCCAGCAGCCATGAGGGCCGAGCGCAAGGCTACACCTTC. Protein product: CASSHEGRAQGYTF.

The V call is TRBV12-3 or TRBV12-4, the J call TRBJ1-1, with D perhaps TRBD1 (6 bases). Trimming took off 7 bases at V and 8 bases at J, with 14 bases between the two ends. The CDR3 runs to 12 residues. CDR3 amino acids: CASTVTGLEAFF. The CDR3 DNA follows: TGTGCCAGCACCGTGACAGGACTGGAAGCTTTCTTT.

This chain links TRBV2 with TRBJ2-2; no clear D. There are 15 residues in the CDR3. V was clipped by 6 bases and J by 6 bases, with 17 bases between them. The germline V gene encodes CDR1 SNHLY and CDR2 FYNNEI. The CDR3 sequence: CASSGALGSAGELFF. Here the CDR3 DNA reads TGTGCCAGCAGCGGCGCGTTAGGCTCGGCCGGGGAGCTGTTTTTT.

This chain uses TRBV20-1 with TRBJ1-6; the D is unclear. V shed 5 bases and J shed 7 bases, with 6 bases lying between them. The length of the CDR3 is 11 residues. CDR1 and CDR2 (germline): DFQATT, SNEGSKA (reference sequence). CDR3 DNA: TGCAGTGCTCTGGGGAATTCACCCCTCCACTTT. Amino acids: CSALGNSPLHF.

The gene calls are TRBV2 and TRBJ2-2; 7 bases agree with TRBD1. J lost 1 base, V lost 7 bases, and 9 bases had no gene match. The CDR3 runs 16 residues. Germline loops: CDR1 SNHLY, CDR2 FYNNEI. CDR3 amino acids: CASTEQGTVNTGELFF. CDR3 coding DNA: TGTGCCAGCACGGAGCAAGGGACAGTGAACACCGGGGAGCTGTTTTTT.

The chain joins TRBV19 to TRBJ1-6, with D possibly TRBD1 on 5 matching bases. This CDR3 region has 14 residues. CDR1 is LNHDA, CDR2 SQIVND, per germline (reference sequence). Deletions cut 7 bases from V and 2 bases from J, with 9 bases between. The CDR3 nucleotides read TGTGCCAGTACTCGGGGGACCTATAATTCACCCCTCCACTTT. It yields the protein CASTRGTYNSPLHF.

The gene calls are TRBV4-3 and TRBJ1-2, with 7 bases aligning to TRBD1. Germline V gives CDR1 LGHNA, CDR2 YSLEER. V was pared by 4 bases and J by 2 bases, with 7 bases of the junction left unmatched. The length of the CDR3 is 15 residues. The CDR3: CASSLRQGRNYGYTF. The CDR3 bases are TGCGCCAGCAGCCTTCGACAGGGTCGGAACTATGGCTACACCTTC.

The gene calls are TRBV6-2 or TRBV6-3 and TRBJ2-1, with 8 bases identical to TRBD1. The J segment lost 7 bases and the V segment lost 5 bases, leaving 13 bases of the junction unmatched. CDR3 length: 16 residues. Germline CDR1 MNHEY, CDR2 SVGEGT. The CDR3 reads CASSHPGKGDRNEQFF. The CDR3 DNA sequence: TGTGCCAGCAGTCATCCGGGAAAAGGGGACAGGAATGAGCAGTTCTTC.

This clone was found a few times. The chain couples TRBV5-1 to TRBJ2-5, with 9 bases that match TRBD1. The CDR3 length is 15 residues. The germline V gene has CDR1 SGHRS and CDR2 YFSETQ. The V and J ends lost 0 bases and 5 bases, in that order; junction bases with no gene match: 5. CDR3 coding DNA: TGCGCCAGCAGCTTGGAAAACAGGGGGCGTGAGACCCAGTACTTC. Its protein is CASSLENRGRETQYF. Using reference TRBV5-1 and TRBJ2-5 for the parts outside the CDR3, the full variable domain is KAGVTQTPRYLIKTRGQQVTLSCSPISGHRSVSWYQQTPGQGLQFLFEYFSETQRNKGNFPGRFSGRQFSNSRSEMNVSTLELGDSALYLCASSLENRGRETQYFGPGTRLLVL.

The chain uses TRBV11-2 and TRBJ2-4; D is unresolved. V lost 6 bases and J 1 base, leaving 16 bases between the germline ends. There are 16 residues in the CDR3. The V gene's germline CDR1 is SGHAT and CDR2 FQNNGV. The chain's CDR3 is CASSFRTLGAKNIQYF. CDR3 nucleotides: TGTGCCAGCAGTTTCCGGACCCTTGGCGCCAAAAACATTCAGTACTTC.

The chain links TRBV7-2 to TRBJ2-7, with 8 bases that match TRBD2. The germline V gene encodes CDR1 SGHTA and CDR2 FQGNSA. This CDR3 has 13 residues. Unmatched junction bases numbered 3, after V lost 5 bases and J lost 3 bases. The CDR3 is CASSLSGGYEQYF. The CDR3 nucleotides read TGTGCCAGCAGCCTCAGCGGGGGCTACGAGCAGTACTTC.

In nucleotides, the CDR3 is TGTGCCAGCAGTTTATTGAGGACCTCGAACACTGAAGCTTTCTTT. The encoded protein is CASSLLRTSNTEAFF. This rearrangement joins TRBV28 to TRBJ1-1; D not certain. The V and J ends lost 1 base and 1 base respectively, with 10 bases between them. CDR1 and CDR2 from the germline V gene are MDHEN and SYDVKM. The CDR3 is made up of 15 amino acids.

The V and J genes are TRBV27 and TRBJ1-6; perhaps TRBD1 as D (5 bases). The germline V gene encodes CDR1 MNHEY and CDR2 SMNVEV (reference sequence). Trimming removed 2 bases at V and 6 bases at J, with 23 bases between. The CDR3 has 19 amino acids. The CDR3 DNA reads as TGTGCCAGCAGTTTAGACAGCCCCAGTGTCGCATCGACTAATTCACCCCTCCACTTT. This codes for CASSLDSPSVASTNSPLHF.

The chain combines TRBV18 with TRBJ2-6, with D possibly matching TRBD2 (6 bases). Germline V lookup: CDR1 KGHSH, CDR2 LQKENI. This CDR3 comprises 15 residues. Trimming stripped 2 bases from V and 2 bases from J, with 7 bases between. CDR3 nucleotides: TGTGCCAGCTCACCAGGGGAGGCTGGGGCCAACGTCCTGACTTTC. Translated: CASSPGEAGANVLTF.

The chain uses TRBV29-1 and TRBJ2-3, with TRBD2 as a possible D gene (6 bases). The length of the CDR3 is 12 residues. From germline, CDR1 is SQVTM and CDR2 ANQGSEA. V was trimmed by 3 bases and J by 3 bases, leaving 7 bases between them. Written as DNA, the CDR3 is TGCAGCGTTGAGGGGGGAACAGATACGCAGTATTTT. This translates into CSVEGGTDTQYF.

On this clone: One end of the junction does not line up with germline, which may come from a read error. The same CDR3 is also encoded by other DNA sequences in this sample. The chain combines TRBV5-1 with TRBJ1-6; D possibly corresponds to TRBD1 (5 bases). The CDR3 runs 17 residues. CDR1 and CDR2 (germline): SGHRS, YFSETQ. CDR3 DNA: TGTGCCAGCAGCCCCGTCCCGACAGACTCCTATAATTCACCCCTCCACTTT. It yields the protein CASSPVPTDSYNSPLHF.

CDR3: CASSHDRASQPQHF. The CDR3 DNA follows: TGTGCCAGCTCCCACGACAGGGCTAGTCAGCCCCAGCATTTT. The chain joins TRBV18 to TRBJ1-5, with 7 bases matching TRBD1. Germline V gene sequence: CDR1 KGHSH, CDR2 LQKENI. The CDR3 contains 14 residues. Trimming cost V 6 bases and J 6 bases; bases outside gene matches: 8.

This sequence joins TRBV29-1 and TRBJ1-2, with TRBD1 as a possible D gene (5 bases). The germline V and J ends were trimmed by 4 bases and 4 bases, with 16 bases remaining between them. The length of the CDR3 is 14 residues. Germline CDR1 reads SQVTM; CDR2 reads ANQGSEA. CDR3 loop: CSVVRWGEGYGYTF. In DNA form, the CDR3 reads TGCAGCGTTGTCCGCTGGGGGGAAGGCTATGGCTACACCTTC.

This chain links TRBV4-1 with TRBJ1-2, with D possibly being TRBD1 (5 bases). Germline assignment: CDR1 MGHRA and CDR2 YSYEKL. This CDR3 spans 12 amino acids. Trimming cost V 0 bases and J 6 bases, with 5 bases left between them. CDR3 protein: CASSQEGDGYTF. CDR3 DNA sequence: TGCGCCAGCAGCCAAGAGGGGGATGGCTACACCTTC.

The V gene is TRBV7-8, the J gene TRBJ2-3; no definite D call. Deletions cut 5 bases from V and 3 bases from J, with 9 bases between. There are 13 residues in the CDR3. CDR1 is SGHVS and CDR2 is FQNEAQ in the germline V gene. The DNA of the CDR3 is TGTGCCAGCAGCCCCTTTGGAACAGATACGCAGTATTTT. Translated, it gives CASSPFGTDTQYF.